This paragraph covers one T cell receptor (beta chain) sequence. Its specificity is not known. The source of the sample is a study of CXCR3-negative and CXCR3-positive naive CD8 T cells. Study-level points and caveats: Naive subsets were similarly diverse, while memory CD8+ repertoires were much less diverse. With surface CD5 comparable between naive subsets, TCR strength was estimated using properties derived from the TRB CDR3.

Via 5' RACE with UMI labels, TRB cDNA libraries were prepared. One entry per CDR3 protein, without DNA, is what TCRdb gives after re-calling the 5' RACE reads. The table lists tens of thousands of distinct CDR3 sequences. Germline CDR1 and CDR2: SQVTM and ANQGSEA. This CDR3 region has 16 residues. The chain joins TRBV29-1 to TRBJ1-4; TCRdb returns TRBD1, unconfirmable since there is no DNA. This receptor was taken from a human donor in good health. Some clones in this sample may be carry-over from other donors' samples. Sequencing used memory CD8+ T cells from blood. This chain's CDR3 is CSVEDRMGGSREKLFF.